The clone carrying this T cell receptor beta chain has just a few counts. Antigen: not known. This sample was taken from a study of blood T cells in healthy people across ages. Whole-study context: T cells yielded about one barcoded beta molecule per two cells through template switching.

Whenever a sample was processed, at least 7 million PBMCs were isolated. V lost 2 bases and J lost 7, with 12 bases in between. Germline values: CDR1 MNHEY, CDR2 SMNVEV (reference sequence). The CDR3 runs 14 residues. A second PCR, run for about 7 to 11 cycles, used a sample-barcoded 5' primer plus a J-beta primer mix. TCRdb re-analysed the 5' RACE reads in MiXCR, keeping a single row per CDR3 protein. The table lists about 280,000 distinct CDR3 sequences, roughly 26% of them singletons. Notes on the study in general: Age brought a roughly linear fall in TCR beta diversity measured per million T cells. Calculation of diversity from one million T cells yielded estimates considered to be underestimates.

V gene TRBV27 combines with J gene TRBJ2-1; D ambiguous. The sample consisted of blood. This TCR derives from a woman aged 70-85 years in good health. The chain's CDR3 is CASSLKWVYNEQFF. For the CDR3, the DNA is TGTGCCAGCAGTTTAAAGTGGGTCTATAATGAGCAGTTCTTC.